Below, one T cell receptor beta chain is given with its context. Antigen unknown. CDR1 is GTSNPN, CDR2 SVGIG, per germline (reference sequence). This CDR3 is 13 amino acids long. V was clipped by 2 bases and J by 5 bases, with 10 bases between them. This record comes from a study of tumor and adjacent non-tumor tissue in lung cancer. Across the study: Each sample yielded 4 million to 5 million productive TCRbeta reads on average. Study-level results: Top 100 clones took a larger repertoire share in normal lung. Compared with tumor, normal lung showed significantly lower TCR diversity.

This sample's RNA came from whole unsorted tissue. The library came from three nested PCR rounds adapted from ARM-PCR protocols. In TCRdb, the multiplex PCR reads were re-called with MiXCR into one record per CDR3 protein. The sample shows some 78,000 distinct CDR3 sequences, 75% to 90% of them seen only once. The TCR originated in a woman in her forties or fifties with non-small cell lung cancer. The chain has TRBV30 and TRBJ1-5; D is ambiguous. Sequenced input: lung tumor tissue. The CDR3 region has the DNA TGTGCCTGGAGTTCAACGGGATATCAGCCCCAGCATTTT. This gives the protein CAWSSTGYQPQHF.